These 14 T cell receptor beta chains were sequenced from one sample in a study of cytomegalovirus exposure and HLA in healthy donors. PCR involved 60 Vbeta and 13 Jbeta primers. Profiled with immunoSEQ multiplex PCR; TCRdb holds only in-frame clones, not every one. The sample has approximately 120,000 clones, 75% to 80% seen once; the top ten hold approximately 6%. Sequencing was carried out using PBMCs. Receptors originate from a woman aged 40 to 50 in good health and CMV-seronegative.

This clone was picked up one time. At one boundary the junction diverges from the germline segment, which might be a read error. The CDR3 sequence: CASSRQGPF. The CDR3 DNA reads TGTGCCAGCAGTCGACAGGGTCCCTTC. The chain joins TRBV27 to TRBJ1-2; TRBD1 matches 7 bases. The CDR3 length is 9 residues. Per the germline V gene, CDR1 is MNHEY and CDR2 is SMNVEV (reference sequence).

Turning to this clone: Other DNA sequences in this sample translate to the same CDR3. The V gene is TRBV5-1, the J gene TRBJ2-7, with TRBD1 matching over 11 bases. This CDR3 has 14 residues. Per the germline V gene, CDR1 is SGHRS and CDR2 is YFSETQ. V dropped 3 bases and J dropped 4; count of bases not matched to a gene: 3. This CDR3 reads CASSWGQGGYEQYF. The CDR3 nucleotides are TGCGCCAGCAGCTGGGGACAGGGGGGGTACGAGCAGTACTTC.

V usage is TRBV10-1 and J usage is TRBJ2-3; 7 nucleotides align to TRBD2. V shed 8 bases, J shed 6 bases, and the junction held 5 bases outside the gene matches. This CDR3 region has 12 residues. The V gene's germline CDR1 is WNHNN and CDR2 SYGVQD (reference sequence). CDR3 coding DNA: TGCGCCAGCGGGGACTATTCGGATACGCAGTATTTT. As protein: CASGDYSDTQYF.

The V gene is TRBV7-9, the J gene TRBJ2-7, with TRBD2 identical over 13 bases. After removal of 6 bases from V and 5 bases from J, the junction contained 7 bases not matched to a gene. The V gene's germline CDR1 is SEHNR and CDR2 FQNEAQ (reference sequence). This CDR3 region has 15 residues. CDR3 region: CASSGTSGNSNEQYF. For the CDR3, the DNA is TGTGCCAGCAGTGGGACTAGCGGGAACAGCAACGAGCAGTACTTC.

This chain uses TRBV6-6 with TRBJ1-1; 7 bases are shared with TRBD1. The CDR3 is 14 residues long. Per germline, CDR1 MNHNY and CDR2 SVGAGI (reference sequence). J gave up 2 bases and V 4 bases, and 4 bases lay outside the gene matches. The CDR3 DNA reads as TGTGCCAGCAGTTGGGGGACAGCTAACACTGAAGCTTTCTTT. Its protein is CASSWGTANTEAFF.

The chain links TRBV5-4 to TRBJ2-5; perhaps TRBD2 as D (6 bases). CDR3 length equals 14 residues. The V gene lost 2 bases and the J gene lost 3 bases, with 11 bases spanning the gap. Germline V gene sequence: CDR1 SGHNT, CDR2 YYREEE (reference sequence). The CDR3 sequence is CASSFSGTEETQYF. The CDR3 region has the DNA TGTGCCAGCAGCTTTAGCGGTACTGAAGAGACCCAGTACTTC.

This chain joins TRBV6-6 and TRBJ1-6; 7 bases are shared with TRBD1. V shed 7 bases, J shed 4 bases, and the junction held 10 bases outside the gene matches. The CDR3 runs to 16 residues. In germline, CDR1 is MNHNY, CDR2 SVGAGI (reference sequence). The CDR3 spells CASIRSPGQYNSPLHF. CDR3 sequence (DNA): TGTGCCAGCATTAGATCCCCGGGACAGTATAATTCACCCCTCCACTTT.

This chain connects TRBV5-5 to TRBJ1-5; D unclear. Germline V lookup: CDR1 SGHKS, CDR2 YYEKEE (reference sequence). The CDR3 runs to 20 residues. Trimming stripped 2 bases from V and 1 base from J, with 25 bases between. The chain's CDR3 is CASSFRPHWYGPGSNQPQHF. CDR3 sequence (DNA): TGTGCCAGCAGCTTTCGTCCCCACTGGTACGGACCGGGGAGCAATCAGCCCCAGCATTTT.

The genes are TRBV9 and TRBJ1-1; TRBD1 is a possible D gene (5 bases). V was shortened by 1 base and J by 7 bases, with 8 bases between the two germline ends. CDR3 length: 12 amino acids. Germline CDR1 reads SGDLS; CDR2 reads YYNGEE. CDR3 sequence reads: CASSVRGLEAFF. Written as DNA, the CDR3 is TGTGCCAGCAGCGTACGGGGACTTGAAGCTTTCTTT.

J is TRBJ2-7 and V is TRBV5-6; TRBD1 matches at 8 bases. Germline V gives CDR1 SGHDT, CDR2 YYEEEE. The CDR3 totals 14 residues. Germline trimming cut 2 bases from V and 3 bases from J; bases unmatched to any gene: 4. The CDR3 DNA is TGTGCCAGCAGCTTTCAGACAGGGGACTACGAGCAGTACTTC. As protein: CASSFQTGDYEQYF. Variable domain in full (rest from reference TRBV5-6 and TRBJ2-7): DAGVTQSPTHLIKTRGQQVTLRCSPKSGHDTVSWYQQALGQGPQFIFQYYEEEERQRGNFPDRFSGHQFPNYSSELNVNALLLGDSALYLCASSFQTGDYEQYFGPGTRLTVT.

The chain uses TRBV28 and TRBJ2-2, with no clear D. Trimming removed 1 base at V and 6 bases at J, with 3 bases between. The CDR3 runs 12 residues. Germline loops: CDR1 MDHEN, CDR2 SYDVKM. The CDR3 here is CASSLLAGELFF. CDR3 DNA: TGTGCCAGCAGTTTATTAGCCGGGGAGCTGTTTTTT.

The chain links TRBV28 to TRBJ1-3; 7 bases align to TRBD1. V trimming: 3 bases; J trimming: 2 bases; junction bases outside the gene matches: 1. CDR1 is MDHEN, CDR2 SYDVKM, per germline. This CDR3 has 14 residues. The CDR3 coding sequence is TGTGCCAGCAGTTTGACAGGGACTGGAAACACCATATATTTT. This encodes CASSLTGTGNTIYF.

This rearrangement joins TRBV5-4 to TRBJ2-7; D is unresolved. The germline gives CDR1 SGHNT, CDR2 YYREEE (reference sequence). V lost 2 bases to trimming and J lost 1 base, with 10 bases between them. The CDR3 spans 14 residues. The CDR3 spells CASSFRAGSYEQYF. The DNA for the CDR3 is TGTGCCAGCAGCTTTCGAGCCGGTTCCTACGAGCAGTACTTC.

The chain is built from TRBV2 and TRBJ2-5, with D perhaps matching TRBD2 (5 bases). The CDR3 covers 13 residues. V was cut by 7 bases and J by 4 bases, with 13 bases left in between. Germline loops: CDR1 SNHLY, CDR2 FYNNEI. DNA of the CDR3: TGTGCCAGCATTCGGGGTATTGGAGAGACCCAGTACTTC. Its protein is CASIRGIGETQYF.